This T cell receptor (beta chain) was found in a study of graft-versus-host responses after intestinal transplantation. Study-level information: The transplants performed in recipients were multivisceral, liver-intestinal, or isolated intestinal.

Regarding this clone: Its antigen is unidentified.

The CDR3 sequence is 14 residues long. V lost 2 bases and J lost 8; bases outside the gene matches: 5. Germline loops: CDR1 SGHRS, CDR2 YFSETQ. Profiled with immunoSEQ multiplex PCR; TCRdb holds only in-frame clones, not every one. The sample lists about 150,000 clones; roughly 91% were seen once. Study-level points and caveats: GvH clones detected in recipient marrow included some appearing first in ileum or blood.

The sample here was unstimulated CD4+ T cells sorted from spleen or lymph node cells, taken before intestinal transplant. This chain links TRBV5-1 with TRBJ2-1; 9 bases line up with TRBD2. The TCR was taken from a human donor who received an intestinal transplant. The CDR3 DNA is TGCGCCAGCAGCTTACTAGCGGGTCGGGATGAGCAGTTCTTC. Its protein product is CASSLLAGRDEQFF. The whole variable domain, filled in from reference TRBV5-1 and TRBJ2-1, reads KAGVTQTPRYLIKTRGQQVTLSCSPISGHRSVSWYQQTPGQGLQFLFEYFSETQRNKGNFPGRFSGRQFSNSRSEMNVSTLELGDSALYLCASSLLAGRDEQFFGPGTRLTVL.